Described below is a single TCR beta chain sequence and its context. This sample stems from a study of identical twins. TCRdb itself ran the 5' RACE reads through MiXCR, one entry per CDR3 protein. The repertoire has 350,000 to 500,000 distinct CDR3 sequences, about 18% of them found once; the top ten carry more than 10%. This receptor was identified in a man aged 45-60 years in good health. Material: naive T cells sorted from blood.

The CDR3 coding sequence is TGTGCCAGCAGCATGGTAGCCGGGACAGGGGGCGACGAGCAGTACTTC. Encoded protein: CASSMVAGTGGDEQYF. The V and J genes are TRBV11-2 and TRBJ2-7, with 12 nucleotides matching TRBD1. The germline V gene encodes CDR1 SGHAT and CDR2 FQNNGV. This CDR3 is built from 16 residues. The V segment lost 5 bases and the J segment 5 bases; nucleotides outside the gene matches: 10.